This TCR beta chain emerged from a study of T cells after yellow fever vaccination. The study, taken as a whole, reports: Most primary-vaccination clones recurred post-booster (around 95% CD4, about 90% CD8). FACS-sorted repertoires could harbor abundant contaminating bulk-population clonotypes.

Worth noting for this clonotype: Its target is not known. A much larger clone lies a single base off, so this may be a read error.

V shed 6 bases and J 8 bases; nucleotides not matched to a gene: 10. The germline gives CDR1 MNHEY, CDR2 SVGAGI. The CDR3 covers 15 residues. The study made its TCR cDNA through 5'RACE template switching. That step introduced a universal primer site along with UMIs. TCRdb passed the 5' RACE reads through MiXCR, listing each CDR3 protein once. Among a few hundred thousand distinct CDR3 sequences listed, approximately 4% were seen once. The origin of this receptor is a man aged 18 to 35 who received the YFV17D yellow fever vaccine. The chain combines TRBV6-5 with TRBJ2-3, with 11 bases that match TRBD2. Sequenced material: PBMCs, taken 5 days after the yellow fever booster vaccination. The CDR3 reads CASSQGTSGWFTQYF. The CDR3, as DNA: TGTGCCAGCAGCCAAGGGACTAGCGGATGGTTTACGCAGTATTTT.